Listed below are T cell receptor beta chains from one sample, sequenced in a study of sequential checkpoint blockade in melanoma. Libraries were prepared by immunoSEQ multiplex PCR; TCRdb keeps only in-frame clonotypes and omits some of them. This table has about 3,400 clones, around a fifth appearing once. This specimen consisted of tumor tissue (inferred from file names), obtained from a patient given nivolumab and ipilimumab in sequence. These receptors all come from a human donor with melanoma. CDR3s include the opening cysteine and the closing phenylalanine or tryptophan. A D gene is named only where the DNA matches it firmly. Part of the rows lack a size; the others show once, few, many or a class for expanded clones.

CDR3: CASSLMLSTDTQYF
DNA: TGTGCCAGCAGCTTAATGCTGAGCACAGATACGCAGTATTTT
V: TRBV11-3
D: -
J: TRBJ2-3
size: many

CDR3: CASSKQPGPGELFF
DNA: TGTGCCAGCAGTAAACAACCGGGGCCCGGGGAGCTGTTTTTT
V: TRBV28
D: -
J: TRBJ2-2
size: -

CDR3: CASSRDRVGNSPLHF
DNA: TGTGCCAGCAGCCGGGACAGGGTCGGTAATTCACCCCTCCACTTT
V: TRBV6-8
D: TRBD1
J: TRBJ1-6
size: few

CDR3: CASSPLGGGGGYTF
DNA: TGTGCCAGCAGCCCCCTCGGCGGGGGCGGTGGCTACACCTTC
V: TRBV14
D: -
J: TRBJ1-2
size: -

CDR3: CASAGGVRQGGAEAFF
DNA: TGTGCCAGTGCCGGAGGGGTCAGACAGGGAGGTGCTGAAGCTTTCTTT
V: TRBV12-2
D: -
J: TRBJ1-1
size: medium-sized

CDR3: CASSLYPRGRNQPQHF
DNA: TGCGCCAGCAGCTTGTACCCAAGGGGGCGGAATCAGCCCCAGCATTTT
V: TRBV5-1
D: TRBD1
J: TRBJ1-5
size: -

CDR3: CATSRKGGQGVWQYF
DNA: TGTGCCACCAGCAGGAAGGGGGGACAGGGGGTTTGGCAGTACTTC
V: TRBV15
D: TRBD1
J: TRBJ2-7
size: -

CDR3: CASSEAGGTAAYEQYF
DNA: TGTGCCAGCAGTGAAGCTGGAGGAACGGCCGCCTACGAGCAGTACTTC
V: TRBV6-1
D: -
J: TRBJ2-7
size: -

CDR3: CASSLGYGSGNTIYF
DNA: TGTGCCAGTAGTCTGGGGTATGGCTCTGGAAACACCATATATTTT
V: TRBV19
D: -
J: TRBJ1-3
size: -

CDR3: CASSWAQRLRYTEAFF
DNA: TGTGCCAGCAGCTGGGCCCAGCGCCTCCGTTACACTGAAGCTTTCTTT
V: TRBV11-3
D: -
J: TRBJ1-1
size: medium-sized

CDR3: CASSVRFETYEQYF
DNA: TGTGCCAGCAGCGTTCGGTTTGAGACCTACGAGCAGTACTTC
V: TRBV9
D: -
J: TRBJ2-7
size: few

CDR3: CASSHQGGGVGYTF
DNA: TGTGCCAGCAGCCACCAGGGGGGCGGTGTTGGCTACACCTTC
V: TRBV6-8
D: TRBD1
J: TRBJ1-2
size: few

CDR3: CASATARWGYTF
DNA: TGTGCCAGCGCGACGGCCCGATGGGGCTACACCTTC
V: TRBV6-8
D: -
J: TRBJ1-2
size: -

CDR3: CASSFGPGGQGNEQFF
DNA: TGTGCCAGCAGCTTCGGTCCGGGGGGGCAGGGGAATGAGCAGTTCTTC
V: TRBV11-3
D: TRBD2
J: TRBJ2-1
size: many

CDR3: CASSLEAAGAGGREQFF
DNA: TGTGCCAGCAGCTTAGAGGCGGCGGGAGCGGGGGGCCGAGAGCAGTTCTTC
V: TRBV11-3
D: TRBD2
J: TRBJ2-1
size: many

CDR3: CASSYSMTSSNQPQHF
DNA: TGTGCCAGCAGTTACTCGATGACCTCTAGCAATCAGCCCCAGCATTTT
V: TRBV6-8
D: -
J: TRBJ1-5
size: -

CDR3: CASSSELQETQYF
DNA: TGTGCCAGCAGCTCGGAGCTTCAAGAGACCCAGTACTTC
V: TRBV7-1
D: -
J: TRBJ2-5
size: few

CDR3: CASSLGLAVYNEQFF
DNA: TGTGCCAGCAGCTTGGGGCTAGCGGTGTACAATGAGCAGTTCTTC
V: TRBV11-3
D: TRBD2
J: TRBJ2-1
size: medium-sized

CDR3: CASSVGLSNQPQHF
DNA: TGTGCCAGCAGTGTCGGTCTTAGCAATCAGCCCCAGCATTTT
V: TRBV6-8
D: -
J: TRBJ1-5
size: -

CDR3: CASSAFPQGGPNTEAFF
DNA: TGCGCCAGCAGCGCTTTCCCACAGGGTGGACCGAACACTGAAGCTTTCTTT
V: TRBV5-1
D: -
J: TRBJ1-1
size: -

CDR3: CASRAGGLNTEAFF
DNA: TGTGCCAGCAGGGCGGGGGGATTGAACACTGAAGCTTTCTTT
V: TRBV11-3
D: -
J: TRBJ1-1
size: medium-sized

CDR3: CASSEKRDRYEQYF
DNA: TGCGCCAGCAGTGAGAAGAGGGACCGCTACGAGCAGTACTTC
V: TRBV10-2
D: -
J: TRBJ2-7
size: few

CDR3: CASSLNRGANTGELFF
DNA: TGTGCCAGCAGCCTAAACAGGGGGGCGAACACCGGGGAGCTGTTTTTT
V: TRBV11-3
D: TRBD1
J: TRBJ2-2
size: -

CDR3: CASTSSTGSPLHF
DNA: TGCGCCAGCACGTCGAGTACCGGGTCACCCCTCCACTTT
V: TRBV10-2
D: -
J: TRBJ1-6
size: -

CDR3: CAIARRAGDTQYF
DNA: TGTGCCATCGCCCGCAGGGCGGGGGACACGCAGTATTTT
V: TRBV6-8
D: TRBD2
J: TRBJ2-3
size: few

CDR3: CASTLGGVGFSGANVLTF
DNA: TGTGCCAGTACCTTAGGGGGGGTCGGCTTCTCTGGGGCCAACGTCCTGACTTTC
V: TRBV19
D: -
J: TRBJ2-6
size: -

CDR3: CSVGAAGTASPYGYTF
DNA: TGCAGCGTTGGTGCCGCCGGGACGGCGAGTCCTTATGGCTACACCTTC
V: TRBV29-1
D: -
J: TRBJ1-2
size: -